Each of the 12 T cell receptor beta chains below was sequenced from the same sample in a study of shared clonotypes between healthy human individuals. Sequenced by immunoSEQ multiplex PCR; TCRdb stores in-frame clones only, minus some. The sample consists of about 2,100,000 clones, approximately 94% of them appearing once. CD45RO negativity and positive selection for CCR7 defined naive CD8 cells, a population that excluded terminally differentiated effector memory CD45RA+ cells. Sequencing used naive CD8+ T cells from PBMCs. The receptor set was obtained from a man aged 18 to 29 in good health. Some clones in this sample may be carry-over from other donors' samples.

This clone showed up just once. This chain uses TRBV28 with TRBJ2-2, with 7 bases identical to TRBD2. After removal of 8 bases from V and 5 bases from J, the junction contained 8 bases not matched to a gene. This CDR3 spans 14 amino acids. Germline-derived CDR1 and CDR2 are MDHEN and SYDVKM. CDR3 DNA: TGTGCCAGCTTAAGGGAGGGATTGACCGGGGAGCTGTTTTTT. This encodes CASLREGLTGELFF.

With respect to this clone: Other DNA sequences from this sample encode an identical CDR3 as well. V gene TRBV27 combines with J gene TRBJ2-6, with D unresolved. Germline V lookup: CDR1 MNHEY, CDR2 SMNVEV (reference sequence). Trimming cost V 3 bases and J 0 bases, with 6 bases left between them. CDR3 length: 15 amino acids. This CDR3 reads CASSFGSSGANVLTF. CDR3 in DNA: TGTGCCAGCAGTTTTGGGTCCTCTGGGGCCAACGTCCTGACTTTC. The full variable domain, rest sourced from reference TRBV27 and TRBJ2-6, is EAQVTQNPRYLITVTGKKLTVTCSQNMNHEYMSWYRQDPGLGLRQIYYSMNVEVTDKGDVPEGYKVSRKEKRNFPLILESPSPNQTSLYFCASSFGSSGANVLTFGAGSRLTVL.

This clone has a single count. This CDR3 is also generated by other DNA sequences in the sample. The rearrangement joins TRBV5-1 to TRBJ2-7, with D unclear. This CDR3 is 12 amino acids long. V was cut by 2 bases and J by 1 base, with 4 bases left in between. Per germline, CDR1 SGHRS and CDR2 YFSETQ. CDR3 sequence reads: CASSFNSYEQYF. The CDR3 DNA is TGCGCCAGCAGCTTCAATTCCTACGAGCAGTACTTC.

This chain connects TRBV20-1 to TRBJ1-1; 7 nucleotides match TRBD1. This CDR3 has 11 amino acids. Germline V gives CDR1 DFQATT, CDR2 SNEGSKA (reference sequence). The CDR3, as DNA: TGCAGCGCCCCACAGGGGCCTGAAGCTTTCTTT. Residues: CSAPQGPEAFF.

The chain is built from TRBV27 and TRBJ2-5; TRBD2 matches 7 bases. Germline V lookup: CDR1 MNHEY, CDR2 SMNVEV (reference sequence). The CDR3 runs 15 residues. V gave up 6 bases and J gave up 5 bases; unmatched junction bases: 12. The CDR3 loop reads CASRVVGGGIETQYF. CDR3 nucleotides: TGTGCCAGCAGGGTCGTCGGGGGAGGGATTGAGACCCAGTACTTC.

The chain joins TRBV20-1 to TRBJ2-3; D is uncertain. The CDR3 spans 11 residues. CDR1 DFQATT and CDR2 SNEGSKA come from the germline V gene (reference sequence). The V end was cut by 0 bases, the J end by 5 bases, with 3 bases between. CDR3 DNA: TGCAGTGCTAGAGAGGAAGATACGCAGTATTTT. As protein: CSAREEDTQYF.

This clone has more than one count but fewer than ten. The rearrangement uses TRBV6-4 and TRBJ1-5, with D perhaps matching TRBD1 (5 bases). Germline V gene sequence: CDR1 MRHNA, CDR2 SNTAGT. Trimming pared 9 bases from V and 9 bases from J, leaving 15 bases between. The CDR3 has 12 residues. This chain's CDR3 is CASPQGAGPQHF. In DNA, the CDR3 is TGTGCCAGTCCTCAGGGTGCGGGGCCCCAGCATTTT.

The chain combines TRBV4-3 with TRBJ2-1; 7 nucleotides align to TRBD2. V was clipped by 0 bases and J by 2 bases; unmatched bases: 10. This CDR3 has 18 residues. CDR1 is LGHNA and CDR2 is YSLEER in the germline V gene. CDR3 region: CASSQDRGLAATYNEQFF. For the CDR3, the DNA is TGCGCCAGCAGCCAAGATAGAGGCCTAGCGGCGACCTACAATGAGCAGTTCTTC.

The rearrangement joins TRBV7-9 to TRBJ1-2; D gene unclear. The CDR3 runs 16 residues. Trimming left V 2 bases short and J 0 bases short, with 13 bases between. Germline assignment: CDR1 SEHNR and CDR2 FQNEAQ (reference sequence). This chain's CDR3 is CASSLWSETPNYGYTF. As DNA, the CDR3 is TGTGCCAGCAGCTTATGGAGTGAGACGCCTAACTATGGCTACACCTTC.

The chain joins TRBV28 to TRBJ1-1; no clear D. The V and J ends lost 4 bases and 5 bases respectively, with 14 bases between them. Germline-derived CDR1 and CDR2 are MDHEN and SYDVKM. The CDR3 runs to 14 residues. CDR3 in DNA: TGTGCCAGCAGTTCGGAGGGTGCCCCGACTGAAGCTTTCTTT. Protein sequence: CASSSEGAPTEAFF.

The CDR3 loop reads CASSAGQSVPGYTF. Written as DNA, the CDR3 is TGTGCCAGCAGCGCGGGACAGTCGGTTCCCGGCTACACCTTC. This chain links TRBV9 with TRBJ1-2, with TRBD1 matching over 7 bases. This CDR3 has 14 residues. CDR1 and CDR2 (germline): SGDLS, YYNGEE. The V gene end was trimmed by 3 bases and the J gene end by 8 bases; junction bases not matched to a gene: 10.

Written as DNA, the CDR3 is TGTGCCAGCAGCAGGGACGCTCAAACTCAAGAGACCCAGTACTTC. It yields the protein CASSRDAQTQETQYF. The V and J genes are TRBV27 and TRBJ2-5; possibly TRBD1 or TRBD2 for D (5 bases each). The germline gives CDR1 MNHEY, CDR2 SMNVEV (reference sequence). The CDR3 covers 15 residues. V was shortened by 6 bases and J by 2 bases, with 16 bases between the two germline ends.